Reported below is one T cell receptor (beta chain). This clonotype appeared many times. The specificity of this receptor is unknown. No much larger clone exists at a distance of one base, and base qualities are not known. This specimen belongs to a study of T-cell reconstitution after alpha-beta-depleted transplantation in children (dated by TCRdb to 2016 to 2017). Context from the whole study: T-cell immune reconstitution after TCRalphabeta/CD19-depleted allogeneic hematopoietic cell transplantation in children was quantitatively tracked in the study by means of TCR repertoire profiling. What the research found in general, with its limitations: Hyperexpanded clone frequencies declined over subsequent months; after one year, T-cell counts and TCRbeta diversity were mostly attributed to newly produced T cells. About two months after transplant, the apparently early recovery of alphabetaT-cell counts reportedly depended on just several hundred clones that had expanded rapidly and came from non-depleted graft cells. The high TCRbeta diversity at day 60 in some patients was ascribed to recipient T cells and intrathymic progenitors that had survived conditioning.

The V and J ends are trimmed by 0 bases and 6 bases, leaving 14 bases between them. The CDR3 measures 15 amino acids from cysteine to phenylalanine. The sequence is cut down to CDR3 DNA, 45 bases in frame from base 1. As encoded in the germline V gene (reference sequence), CDR1 is MNHEY while CDR2 is SMNVEV. The intended sense of this specimen's treatment or condition label: allogeneic hematopoietic cell transplantation with graft depleted of TCRalphabeta T cells and CD19 B cells. TCRalphabeta/CD19-depleted allogeneic hematopoietic cell grafts were given to the transplant recipients, all of whom were children. To prepare the library, PCR was applied. Sequenced on an Illumina HiSeq 2500. TCR library preparation used molecular barcoding, with unique molecular identifiers applied to normalize quantification of the TCRbeta repertoire. TCRdb reanalyzed the raw reads on its own, using fastp at Q25 for trimming and MiXCR for clone calling, and kept in-frame beta chains. Every CDR3 protein is listed once, alongside the most common genes and DNA of its rows. Here the sample has approximately 500,000 distinct CDR3 sequences; about 11% occur a single time. Around 2.2% of the sample goes to the ten largest clones.

The origin of this receptor is a child under 10 years old with inherited bone marrow failure, due to receive a stem cell transplant. The rearranged chain carries TRBV27 and TRBJ1-2; a weak D assignment points to TRBD1 (5 bases agree). The sample consisted of PBMCs, taken before TCRalphabeta/CD19-depleted stem cell transplant. The nucleotides read TGTGCCAGCAGTTTATCGCGGACGGGGGTGGATGGCTACACCTTC. This translates into CASSLSRTGVDGYTF.